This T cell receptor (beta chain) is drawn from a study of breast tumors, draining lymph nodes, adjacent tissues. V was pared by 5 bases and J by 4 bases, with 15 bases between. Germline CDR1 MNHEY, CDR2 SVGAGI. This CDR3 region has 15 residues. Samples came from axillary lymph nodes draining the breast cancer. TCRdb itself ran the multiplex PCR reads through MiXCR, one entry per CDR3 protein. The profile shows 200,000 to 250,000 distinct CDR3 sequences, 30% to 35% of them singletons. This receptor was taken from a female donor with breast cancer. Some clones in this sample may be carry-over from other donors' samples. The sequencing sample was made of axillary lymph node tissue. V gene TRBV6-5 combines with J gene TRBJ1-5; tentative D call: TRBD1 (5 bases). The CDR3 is CASSPPQGRNQPQHF. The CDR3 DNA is TGTGCCAGCAGTCCCCCTCAGGGACGAAATCAGCCCCAGCATTTT.